The next 15 T cell receptor beta chains were all read from a single sample in a study of shared clonotypes between healthy human individuals. The method was immunoSEQ multiplex PCR; TCRdb's version includes in-frame clones alone and lacks a portion of them. The table has 550,000 to 650,000 clones, approximately 96% seen once. Selected positively for CCR7 and CD45RO-negative, naive CD8 cells excluded terminally differentiated effector memory CD45RA+ cells. Source material: naive CD8+ T cells sorted from blood. These receptors all come from a woman aged 25-40 years in good health.

The chain is built from TRBV5-1 and TRBJ2-2, with TRBD2 as a possible D gene (6 bases). V lost 0 bases to trimming and J lost 0 bases, with 9 bases between them. This CDR3 is 16 amino acids long. The germline gives CDR1 SGHRS, CDR2 YFSETQ. CDR3 amino acids: CASSLASVTNTGELFF. Written as DNA, the CDR3 is TGCGCCAGCAGCTTGGCTAGCGTCACGAACACCGGGGAGCTGTTTTTT.

The V call is TRBV27, the J call TRBJ1-1; D is perhaps TRBD1 (6 bases). Trimming removed 3 bases from V and 1 base from J, with 9 bases in between. The CDR3 sequence is 14 residues long. Germline CDR1 is MNHEY and CDR2 is SMNVEV (reference sequence). CDR3 in amino acids: CASSFRGGNTEAFF. The DNA of the CDR3 is TGTGCCAGCAGTTTTAGGGGGGGGAACACTGAAGCTTTCTTT.

This clone was seen a few times. The V call is TRBV30, the J call TRBJ2-6; D remains ambiguous. The CDR3 runs 14 residues. Germline loops: CDR1 GTSNPN, CDR2 SVGIG (reference sequence). Trimming left V 2 bases short and J 2 bases short, with 7 bases between. In DNA form, the CDR3 reads TGTGCCTGGAGTTTGGGAACTGGGGCCAACGTCCTGACTTTC. Amino acids: CAWSLGTGANVLTF. The entire variable domain, with the rest obtained from reference TRBV30 and TRBJ2-6, is as follows: SQTIHQWPATLVQPVGSPLSLECTVEGTSNPNLYWYRQAAGRGLQLLFYSVGIGQISSEVPQNLSASRPQDRQFILSSKKLLLSDSGFYLCAWSLGTGANVLTFGAGSRLTVL.

The V call is TRBV29-1, the J call TRBJ2-1, with 9 bases lining up with TRBD1. The CDR3 spans 13 residues. Per the germline V gene, CDR1 is SQVTM and CDR2 is ANQGSEA. The J segment lost 5 bases and the V segment lost 7 bases, leaving 6 bases of the junction unmatched. CDR3 coding DNA: TGCAGCGCTGGACAGGGGACGGACAATGAGCAGTTCTTC. Encoded protein: CSAGQGTDNEQFF.

Turning to this clone: Given a much more abundant clone one base away, this may be a read error. Distinct nucleotide sequences in the sample also encode this CDR3. The rearrangement joins TRBV11-2 to TRBJ2-7; D not resolved. The CDR3 extends over 11 amino acids. The germline CDR1 and CDR2 sequences are SGHAT and FQNNGV. Trimming removed 2 bases at V and 3 bases at J, with 2 bases between. The DNA of the CDR3 is TGTGCCAGCAGCTTACACTACGAGCAGTACTTC. Protein sequence: CASSLHYEQYF.

The V and J genes are TRBV5-8 and TRBJ2-2, with 9 bases matching TRBD1. The CDR3 is 12 residues long. The germline V gene encodes CDR1 SGHTS and CDR2 YDEGEE. Unmatched junction bases numbered 4, after V lost 1 base and J lost 15 bases. CDR3 DNA: TGTGCCAGCAGCTTGAGGGACAGGGTGGTGTTTTTT. Translating it yields CASSLRDRVVFF. The full variable domain, its missing parts supplied by reference TRBV5-8 and TRBJ2-2, is EAGVTQSPTHLIKTRGQQATLRCSPISGHTSVYWYQQALGLGLQFLLWYDEGEERNRGNFPPRFSGRQFPNYSSELNVNALELEDSALYLCASSLRDRVVFFGEGSRLTVL.

This chain links TRBV27 with TRBJ2-7; 9 nucleotides agree with TRBD1. This CDR3 contains 14 residues. J gave up 5 bases and V 5 bases, and 7 bases lay outside the gene matches. Germline CDR1 is MNHEY and CDR2 is SMNVEV (reference sequence). This CDR3 reads CASSDGQGRNEQYF. In nucleotides, the CDR3 is TGTGCCAGCAGTGACGGACAGGGGAGGAACGAGCAGTACTTC.

With respect to this clone: The sample carries other DNA sequences with the same CDR3. The V gene is TRBV4-1, the J gene TRBJ2-7, with D unresolved. Trimming removed 1 base from V and 4 bases from J, with 8 bases in between. The CDR3 covers 13 residues. The germline V gene encodes CDR1 MGHRA and CDR2 YSYEKL. The CDR3, as DNA: TGCGCCAGCAGCCAAGTTAGTTCGTACGAGCAGTACTTC. This translates into CASSQVSSYEQYF.

This chain links TRBV11-2 with TRBJ2-3; D gene unclear. Germline V gene sequence: CDR1 SGHAT, CDR2 FQNNGV. Trimming stripped 2 bases from V and 0 bases from J, with 9 bases between. This CDR3 region has 15 residues. CDR3 bases: TGTGCCAGCAGCTTATGGGGTTCCAGCACAGATACGCAGTATTTT. Translated, it gives CASSLWGSSTDTQYF.

The chain recombines TRBV19 with TRBJ2-1; a possible D gene is TRBD2 (5 bases). V lost 1 base to trimming and J lost 4 bases, with 14 bases between them. This CDR3 contains 16 residues. Germline V gives CDR1 LNHDA, CDR2 SQIVND (reference sequence). CDR3: CASSIGWETPYNEQFF. Here the CDR3 DNA reads TGTGCCAGTAGTATAGGTTGGGAGACTCCATACAATGAGCAGTTCTTC.

The V gene is TRBV10-2, the J gene TRBJ2-1, with 7 bases aligning to TRBD1. The CDR3 spans 13 residues. The germline V gene has CDR1 WSHSY and CDR2 SAAADI. V dropped 4 bases and J dropped 8; count of bases not matched to a gene: 5. The CDR3 DNA follows: TGCGCCAGCAGTGTAGGCCAGGGGGATGAGCAGTTCTTC. Amino acids: CASSVGQGDEQFF.

The chain joins TRBV6-5 to TRBJ2-5; D remains ambiguous. The CDR3 loop spans 15 amino acids. V lost 6 bases to trimming and J lost 5 bases, with 19 bases between them. The germline gives CDR1 MNHEY, CDR2 SVGAGI. The CDR3: CASSPTWLVEETQYF. CDR3 nucleotide sequence: TGTGCCAGCAGCCCTACGTGGCTAGTCGAGGAGACCCAGTACTTC.

The chain carries TRBV5-8 and TRBJ2-1; D gene ambiguous. The CDR3 runs 13 residues. The germline CDR1 and CDR2 sequences are SGHTS and YDEGEE. V gave up 4 bases and J gave up 5 bases, with 10 bases separating them. CDR3 loop: CASSLTPNNEQFF. CDR3 in DNA: TGTGCCAGCAGCCTGACACCTAACAATGAGCAGTTCTTC.

This clone was recorded only once. This specimen includes other DNA sequences encoding the same CDR3. This chain connects TRBV9 to TRBJ1-4; D gene ambiguous. Germline-derived CDR1 and CDR2 are SGDLS and YYNGEE. Between the trimmed V and J ends, which lost 0 bases and 0 bases, there was a span of 9 bases. The CDR3 covers 16 residues. The DNA for the CDR3 is TGTGCCAGCAGCGTAGGAGGTGGTGCAACTAATGAAAAACTGTTTTTT. Protein: CASSVGGGATNEKLFF. The entire variable domain, with the rest obtained from reference TRBV9 and TRBJ1-4, is as follows: DSGVTQTPKHLITATGQRVTLRCSPRSGDLSVYWYQQSLDQGLQFLIQYYNGEERAKGNILERFSAQQFPDLHSELNLSSLELGDSALYFCASSVGGGATNEKLFFGSGTQLSVL.

The chain uses TRBV5-6 and TRBJ1-1, with 10 bases that match TRBD1. The germline V gene has CDR1 SGHDT and CDR2 YYEEEE. CDR3 length: 13 amino acids. V shed 7 bases, J shed 5 bases, and the junction held 5 bases outside the gene matches. The CDR3 DNA reads TGTGCCAGCGAGGGGACAGGGGCTACTGAAGCTTTCTTT. Protein product: CASEGTGATEAFF.